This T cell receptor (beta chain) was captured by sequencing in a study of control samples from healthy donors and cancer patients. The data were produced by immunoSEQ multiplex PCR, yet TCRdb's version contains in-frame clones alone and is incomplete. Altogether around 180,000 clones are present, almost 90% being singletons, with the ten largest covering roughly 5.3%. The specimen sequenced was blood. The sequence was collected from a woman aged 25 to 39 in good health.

The DNA for the CDR3 is TGTGCCAGTTCAGGCGGGATGCGGGAGACCCAGTACTTC. This encodes CASSGGMRETQYF. The V call is TRBV9, the J call TRBJ2-5, with D perhaps TRBD2 (6 bases). CDR1 and CDR2 from the germline V gene are SGDLS and YYNGEE. Deletions cut 8 bases from V and 5 bases from J, with 16 bases between. The CDR3 is 13 amino acids.